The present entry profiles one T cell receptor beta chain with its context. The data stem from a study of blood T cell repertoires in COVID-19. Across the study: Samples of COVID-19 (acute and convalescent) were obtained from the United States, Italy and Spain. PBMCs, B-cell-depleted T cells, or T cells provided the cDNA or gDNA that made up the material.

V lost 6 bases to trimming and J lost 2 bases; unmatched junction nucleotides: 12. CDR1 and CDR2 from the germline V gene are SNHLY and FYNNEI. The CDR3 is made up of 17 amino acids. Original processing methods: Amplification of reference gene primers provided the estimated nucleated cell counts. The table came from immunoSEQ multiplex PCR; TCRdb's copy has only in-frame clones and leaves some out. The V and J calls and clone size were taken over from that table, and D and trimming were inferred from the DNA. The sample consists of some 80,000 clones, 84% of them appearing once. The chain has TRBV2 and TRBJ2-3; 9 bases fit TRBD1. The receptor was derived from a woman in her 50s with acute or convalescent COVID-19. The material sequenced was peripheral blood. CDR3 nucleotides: TGTGCCAGCAGAGAGGGCTGGGGACAGGGTCACACAGATACGCAGTATTTT. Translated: CASREGWGQGHTDTQYF.